These 32 T cell receptor beta chains came from one sample sequenced in a study of blood T cell repertoires in COVID-19. The data were produced by immunoSEQ multiplex PCR, yet TCRdb's version contains in-frame clones alone and is incomplete. This table has some 220,000 clones, roughly 85% appearing once. Sequencing used peripheral blood. Receptor source: a man aged 50-59 years with COVID-19, enrolled during active disease.

The chain is built from TRBV30 and TRBJ1-5; the D gene is possibly TRBD1 (6 bases). Trimming left V 7 bases short and J 5 bases short, with 24 bases between. The CDR3 loop spans 16 amino acids. Germline assignment: CDR1 GTSNPN and CDR2 SVGIG (reference sequence). The CDR3, as DNA: TGTGCCTTCTCGACAGGTAAAGGAGTGTGGGATCAGCCCCAGCATTTT. Its protein product is CAFSTGKGVWDQPQHF.

The rearrangement uses TRBV5-1 and TRBJ1-6; D is possibly TRBD1 (6 bases). Trimming shortened V by 0 bases and J by 7 bases, and 11 bases separated the two germline ends. CDR1 is SGHRS, CDR2 YFSETQ, per germline. CDR3 length: 15 amino acids. The CDR3 DNA is TGCGCCAGCAGCTTGGGAGTGGGGGCAAATTCACCCCTCCACTTT. This translates into CASSLGVGANSPLHF.

V gene TRBV5-8 combines with J gene TRBJ1-2, with D unresolved. CDR1 and CDR2 from the germline V gene are SGHTS and YDEGEE. Trimming removed 2 bases from V and 0 bases from J, with 8 bases in between. The CDR3 spans 14 residues. Written as DNA, the CDR3 is TGTGCCAGCAGCTTACTAGGAGCTAACTATGGCTACACCTTC. Encoded protein: CASSLLGANYGYTF.

The V call is TRBV2, the J call TRBJ2-5; 14 positions agree with TRBD2. The CDR3 has 16 residues. V was clipped by 6 bases and J by 3 bases; unmatched bases: 6. From germline, CDR1 is SNHLY and CDR2 FYNNEI. This chain's CDR3 is CASSPRLAGGKETQYF. The CDR3 DNA is TGTGCCAGCAGCCCGAGACTAGCGGGGGGGAAAGAGACCCAGTACTTC.

The chain couples TRBV29-1 to TRBJ1-1; the D gene is possibly TRBD1 (5 bases). The CDR3 has 12 amino acids. The germline V and J ends were trimmed by 6 bases and 2 bases, with 10 bases remaining between them. Germline V lookup: CDR1 SQVTM, CDR2 ANQGSEA. The CDR3 loop reads CSVGGLNTEAFF. CDR3 bases: TGCAGCGTCGGGGGACTCAACACTGAAGCTTTCTTT.

This chain connects TRBV11-2 to TRBJ2-2; 10 bases match TRBD1. V lost 5 bases to trimming and J lost 4 bases; unmatched junction nucleotides: 1. This CDR3 comprises 14 residues. Germline lookup yields CDR1 SGHAT and CDR2 FQNNGV. CDR3 sequence (DNA): TGTGCCAGCAGCGACAGGGGGCGCACCGGGGAGCTGTTTTTT. Translating it yields CASSDRGRTGELFF.

The chain has TRBV19 and TRBJ2-3; TRBD1 aligns across 9 bases. Germline V lookup: CDR1 LNHDA, CDR2 SQIVND (reference sequence). With 4 bases clipped from V and 5 bases from J, the junction kept 10 bases outside the gene matches. The CDR3 consists of 16 residues. CDR3 loop: CASSTARDRVGDTQYF. Here the CDR3 DNA reads TGTGCCAGTAGTACGGCCAGGGACAGGGTTGGAGATACGCAGTATTTT.

V is TRBV5-6 and J is TRBJ2-7; a weak D match, TRBD1 (5 bases). The CDR3 totals 14 residues. Germline V CDR1 and CDR2: SGHDT, YYEEEE. Trimming removed 0 bases from V and 2 bases from J, with 9 bases in between. In nucleotides, the CDR3 is TGTGCCAGCAGCTTGGGGGCAGGGACCTACGAGCAGTACTTC. This gives the protein CASSLGAGTYEQYF. The whole variable domain, filled in from reference TRBV5-6 and TRBJ2-7, reads DAGVTQSPTHLIKTRGQQVTLRCSPKSGHDTVSWYQQALGQGPQFIFQYYEEEERQRGNFPDRFSGHQFPNYSSELNVNALLLGDSALYLCASSLGAGTYEQYFGPGTRLTVT.

The chain employs TRBV19 and TRBJ1-6; D is ambiguous. The length of the CDR3 is 13 residues. The V gene's germline CDR1 is LNHDA and CDR2 SQIVND (reference sequence). V lost 7 bases, J lost 8 bases, and 12 bases lay in between. The CDR3 is CASNQPRYSPLHF. In DNA form, the CDR3 reads TGTGCCAGTAACCAACCCCGGTATTCACCCCTCCACTTT.

The chain couples TRBV7-8 to TRBJ2-5; 10 bases are shared with TRBD2. V shed 5 bases and J 5 bases; nucleotides not matched to a gene: 8. The CDR3 runs 15 residues. The germline gives CDR1 SGHVS, CDR2 FQNEAQ. The CDR3 here is CASSPLAGKRETQYF. As DNA, the CDR3 is TGTGCCAGCAGCCCACTAGCGGGGAAGAGGGAGACCCAGTACTTC. The full variable domain, rest sourced from reference TRBV7-8 and TRBJ2-5, is GAGVSQSPRYKVAKRGQDVALRCDPISGHVSLFWYQQALGQGPEFLTYFQNEAQLDKSGLPSDRFFAERPEGSVSTLKIQRTQQEDSAVYLCASSPLAGKRETQYFGPGTRLLVL.

V is TRBV12-3 or TRBV12-4 and J is TRBJ1-1; D remains ambiguous. V lost 3 bases and J 1 base, leaving 6 bases between the germline ends. The CDR3 runs 13 residues. CDR3 DNA sequence: TGTGCCAGCAGTTTTCGTTCGAACACTGAAGCTTTCTTT. Encoded protein: CASSFRSNTEAFF.

This chain joins TRBV7-9 and TRBJ1-3, with D possibly matching TRBD1 (5 bases). Germline values: CDR1 SEHNR, CDR2 FQNEAQ (reference sequence). The CDR3 covers 15 residues. V dropped 1 base and J dropped 6 bases, with 13 bases sitting between them. CDR3 coding DNA: TGTGCCAGCAGCTTAGTAGGGGCAGATGAAAACACCATATATTTT. This codes for CASSLVGADENTIYF.

The V gene is TRBV18, the J gene TRBJ1-4; D may be TRBD1 (6 bases). Germline loops: CDR1 KGHSH, CDR2 LQKENI. CDR3 length: 15 amino acids. Trimming left V 6 bases short and J 6 bases short, with 17 bases between. Written as DNA, the CDR3 is TGTGCCAGCTCGCTTCTACAGGGCCGGGATGAAAAACTGTTTTTT. Translating gives CASSLLQGRDEKLFF.

There are a few counts of this clone. The chain couples TRBV7-8 to TRBJ2-7, with 9 bases lining up with TRBD1. CDR1 and CDR2 from the germline V gene are SGHVS and FQNEAQ. CDR3 length: 18 residues. Losses at the gene ends were 5 bases for V and 4 bases for J; bases not matched to a gene: 18. The chain's CDR3 is CASSVESGTGPIHYEQYF. In DNA form, the CDR3 reads TGTGCCAGCAGCGTGGAATCCGGGACAGGGCCCATCCATTACGAGCAGTACTTC.

This chain joins TRBV4-3 and TRBJ2-3, with a possible D match to TRBD1 (5 bases). Germline values: CDR1 LGHNA, CDR2 YSLEER. CDR3 size: 13 residues. V was clipped by 3 bases and J by 3 bases, with 7 bases between them. The CDR3 DNA is TGCGCCAGCAGCCAGGGGCAGACAGATACGCAGTATTTT. Its protein product is CASSQGQTDTQYF.

This clone has just a few counts. The chain is built from TRBV2 and TRBJ1-5, with TRBD1 as a possible D gene (6 bases). This CDR3 region has 12 residues. With 4 bases removed from V and 9 bases from J, the gap between germline ends came to 10 bases. Germline lookup yields CDR1 SNHLY and CDR2 FYNNEI. DNA for the CDR3: TGTGCCAGCAGTGGTGGGGGCTGGCCCCAGCATTTT. Translated: CASSGGGWPQHF.

This rearrangement joins TRBV28 to TRBJ2-3; TRBD2 is a possible D gene (7 bases). V was clipped by 2 bases and J by 2 bases, with 11 bases between them. The CDR3 has 15 amino acids. CDR1 and CDR2 from the germline V gene are MDHEN and SYDVKM. The CDR3 reads CASSLRGGATDTQYF. In DNA form, the CDR3 reads TGTGCCAGCAGTTTAAGGGGGGGCGCCACAGATACGCAGTATTTT.

The chain recombines TRBV2 with TRBJ2-2; no clear D gene. Per germline, CDR1 SNHLY and CDR2 FYNNEI. Trimming left V 4 bases short and J 0 bases short, with 6 bases between. This CDR3 is built from 14 residues. CDR3 region: CASSGAANTGELFF. CDR3 bases: TGTGCCAGCAGTGGGGCAGCGAACACCGGGGAGCTGTTTTTT.

This sequence joins TRBV4-1 and TRBJ1-4; D might be TRBD1 (6 bases). CDR3 length equals 15 residues. Germline-derived CDR1 and CDR2 are MGHRA and YSYEKL. V shed 2 bases and J shed 2 bases, with 9 bases lying between them. In nucleotides, the CDR3 is TGCGCCAGCAGCCAATATGGACAGACTAATGAAAAACTGTTTTTT. Translation: CASSQYGQTNEKLFF.

V and J are TRBV6-5 and TRBJ1-1, with D possibly being TRBD1 (6 bases). In germline, CDR1 is MNHEY, CDR2 SVGAGI. The CDR3 is 14 residues long. Trimming took off 6 bases at V and 7 bases at J, with 18 bases between the two ends. The CDR3 protein is CASRHPEGVDEAFF. The CDR3 DNA reads as TGTGCCAGCAGACACCCTGAGGGGGTAGATGAAGCTTTCTTT.

The V and J genes are TRBV7-2 and TRBJ1-1; D gene ambiguous. This CDR3 spans 15 amino acids. Looked up from germline, CDR1 is SGHTA and CDR2 is FQGNSA. Between the trimmed V and J ends, which lost 2 bases and 4 bases, there was a span of 14 bases. The CDR3 sequence is CASSLSAASGTEAFF. Here the CDR3 DNA reads TGTGCCAGCAGCTTATCGGCGGCGTCGGGCACTGAAGCTTTCTTT.

In its sample, this clone was seen a few times. The chain recombines TRBV19 with TRBJ2-2, with a possible D match to TRBD1 (5 bases). This CDR3 has 14 residues. The V end was cut by 5 bases, the J end by 5 bases, with 12 bases between. The germline V gene has CDR1 LNHDA and CDR2 SQIVND (reference sequence). DNA of the CDR3: TGTGCCAGTAGTTTGGGCAGGGTTACCGGGGAGCTGTTTTTT. Protein product: CASSLGRVTGELFF.

Here the CDR3 DNA reads TGTGCCAGCAGCCCGACAGTCCAGCCCCAGCATTTT. Amino acids: CASSPTVQPQHF. The chain couples TRBV7-9 to TRBJ1-5; tentative D call: TRBD1 (5 bases). This CDR3 spans 12 amino acids. Trimming took 5 bases from V and 7 from J, leaving 9 bases between them. Germline V gene data show CDR1 as SEHNR and CDR2 as FQNEAQ (reference sequence). Supplemented by reference TRBV7-9 and TRBJ1-5, the full variable domain reads DTGVSQNPRHKITKRGQNVTFRCDPISEHNRLYWYRQTLGQGPEFLTYFQNEAQLEKSRLLSDRFSAERPKGSFSTLEIQRTEQGDSAMYLCASSPTVQPQHFGDGTRLSIL.

The chain couples TRBV5-1 to TRBJ2-6; possibly TRBD2 for D (5 bases). CDR1 is SGHRS, CDR2 YFSETQ, per germline. The CDR3 length is 16 residues. V dropped 1 base and J dropped 4 bases, with 12 bases sitting between them. The CDR3 bases are TGCGCCAGCAGCTTGAATCCGGGGTCCGGGGCCAACGTCCTGACTTTC. It is translated as CASSLNPGSGANVLTF.

The chain links TRBV2 to TRBJ1-1, with TRBD1 matching 11 bases. V trimming: 5 bases; J trimming: 6 bases; junction bases outside the gene matches: 2. Germline V lookup: CDR1 SNHLY, CDR2 FYNNEI. This CDR3 has 13 residues. The CDR3 loop reads CASSRTGGPEAFF. CDR3 DNA sequence: TGTGCCAGCAGTAGGACAGGGGGCCCTGAAGCTTTCTTT.

The chain has TRBV6-4 and TRBJ1-6, with D unclear. Germline V CDR1 and CDR2: MRHNA, SNTAGT. The germline V and J ends were trimmed by 4 bases and 8 bases, with 9 bases remaining between them. The CDR3 has 13 residues. CDR3 DNA sequence: TGTGCCAGCAGTGTACAGATGGATTCACCCCTCCACTTT. Its translation is CASSVQMDSPLHF.

V gene TRBV9 combines with J gene TRBJ2-1; 9 bases map to TRBD2. V trimming: 0 bases; J trimming: 3 bases; junction bases outside the gene matches: 4. The CDR3 contains 16 residues. Germline V gives CDR1 SGDLS, CDR2 YYNGEE. CDR3 sequence reads: CASSVGSGGNYNEQFF. In DNA, the CDR3 is TGTGCCAGCAGCGTAGGCAGCGGGGGGAACTACAATGAGCAGTTCTTC.

This sequence joins TRBV6-5 and TRBJ1-3; D not resolved. CDR1 is MNHEY and CDR2 is SVGAGI in the germline V gene. The CDR3 runs to 15 residues. V lost 10 bases and J lost 2, with 18 bases in between. The CDR3 DNA reads as TGTGCCACCGGTCGGGAAAGGGCAGCTGGAAACACCATATATTTT. Its translation: CATGRERAAGNTIYF.

The CDR3 bases are TGTGCCAGCAGTGAATTACTAGCGAACGGGGAGCTGTTTTTT. Translation: CASSELLANGELFF. The J gene is TRBJ2-2, the V gene TRBV6-1, with 7 bases aligning to TRBD2. CDR3 length: 14 amino acids. The V and J ends lost 2 bases and 7 bases, in that order; junction bases with no gene match: 4. Per the germline V gene, CDR1 is MNHNS and CDR2 is SASEGT.

The chain recombines TRBV2 with TRBJ2-5; 13 bases are shared with TRBD2. The CDR3 consists of 14 residues. V was pared by 8 bases and J by 8 bases, with 8 bases of the junction left unmatched. The germline V gene has CDR1 SNHLY and CDR2 FYNNEI. CDR3 protein: CASVQTSGGDTQYF. The CDR3 bases are TGTGCCAGCGTACAAACTAGCGGGGGGGACACCCAGTACTTC. Drawing the rest from reference TRBV2 and TRBJ2-5, the complete variable domain is EPEVTQTPSHQVTQMGQEVILRCVPISNHLYFYWYRQILGQKVEFLVSFYNNEISEKSEIFDDQFSVERPDGSNFTLKIRSTKLEDSAMYFCASVQTSGGDTQYFGPGTRLLVL.

V and J are TRBV6-1 and TRBJ1-6; TRBD1 is a possible D gene (6 bases). V lost 1 base and J lost 11, with 12 bases in between. Germline CDR1 and CDR2: MNHNS and SASEGT. This CDR3 contains 14 residues. The CDR3 reads CASSEGRGFAPLHF. The CDR3 nucleotides read TGTGCCAGCAGTGAAGGCAGGGGTTTCGCACCCCTCCACTTT.

V usage is TRBV12-5 and J usage is TRBJ1-4; D is unclear. The V and J ends lost 6 bases and 3 bases respectively, with 8 bases between them. CDR3 length: 13 amino acids. The V gene's germline CDR1 is LGHNT and CDR2 FRNRAP. The chain's CDR3 is CASGLVPNEKLFF. In DNA, the CDR3 is TGTGCTAGTGGACTGGTACCTAATGAAAAACTGTTTTTT.